Each of the 15 T cell receptor beta chains below was sequenced from the same sample in a study of cytotoxic CD8 clonotypes in ibrutinib-treated CLL. Profiled with immunoSEQ multiplex PCR; TCRdb holds only in-frame clones, not every one. The sample holds about 50,000 clones, roughly three fifths seen once. The sample consisted of PBMCs, taken after 24 months of ibrutinib treatment. The source is a human donor with chronic lymphocytic leukemia.

This clone was picked up a small number of times. The chain couples TRBV29-1 to TRBJ2-2; D gene unclear. The germline V and J ends were trimmed by 4 bases and 5 bases, with 8 bases remaining between them. The CDR3 spans 12 residues. CDR1 is SQVTM, CDR2 ANQGSEA, per germline. The CDR3 nucleotides read TGCAGCGTTGCGGGCTGGACCGGGGAGCTGTTTTTT. It yields the protein CSVAGWTGELFF.

This sequence joins TRBV13 and TRBJ1-3; perhaps TRBD1 as D (6 bases). There are 14 residues in the CDR3. The V end lost 5 bases, the J end lost 2 bases, and 10 bases lay between the germline ends. The V gene's germline CDR1 is PRHDT and CDR2 FYEKMQ (reference sequence). Written as DNA, the CDR3 is TGTGCCAGCAGCCGACAGGTGGCTGGAAACACCATATATTTT. This sequence encodes CASSRQVAGNTIYF.

The chain combines TRBV6-1 with TRBJ1-3; tentatively, D is TRBD1 (6 bases). The V gene's germline CDR1 is MNHNS and CDR2 SASEGT. Trimming removed 4 bases at V and 0 bases at J, with 10 bases between. The CDR3 totals 15 residues. CDR3 sequence: CASSGQVISGNTIYF. Here the CDR3 DNA reads TGTGCCAGCAGTGGACAGGTGATCTCTGGAAACACCATATATTTT.

The chain joins TRBV5-1 to TRBJ2-3; TRBD2 agrees at 7 bases. Germline CDR1 and CDR2: SGHRS and YFSETQ. V gave up 2 bases and J gave up 1 base; unmatched junction bases: 4. CDR3 length equals 15 residues. CDR3 sequence: CASSFAGVGTDTQYF. Here the CDR3 DNA reads TGCGCCAGCAGCTTTGCGGGGGTAGGCACAGATACGCAGTATTTT.

CDR3 amino acids: CATSRFIGVGADTQYF. The CDR3 region has the DNA TGTGCCACCAGCAGGTTTATAGGGGTAGGGGCAGATACGCAGTATTTT. J is TRBJ2-3 and V is TRBV15; D perhaps matches TRBD1 (5 bases). The V gene lost 3 bases and the J gene lost 4 bases, with 17 bases spanning the gap. The CDR3 has 16 residues. Germline V lookup: CDR1 LNHNV, CDR2 YYDKDF (reference sequence).

This clone was counted only a few times. J is TRBJ1-2 and V is TRBV14; 9 nucleotides align to TRBD1. V shed 0 bases and J 1 base; nucleotides not matched to a gene: 9. CDR1 is SGHDN, CDR2 FVKESK, per germline. The CDR3 is 18 amino acids. The CDR3, as DNA: TGTGCCAGCAGCCAAGATCTAGTCGGGACAGGGATTAACTATGGCTACACCTTC. This translates into CASSQDLVGTGINYGYTF.

The chain couples TRBV19 to TRBJ2-1; 15 positions match TRBD2. The CDR3 has 16 amino acids. CDR1 is LNHDA, CDR2 SQIVND, per germline (reference sequence). After removal of 5 bases from V and 8 bases from J, the junction contained 7 bases not matched to a gene. The CDR3 DNA sequence: TGTGCCAGTAGTCCAACGGGACTAGCGGGGGGTGATGAGCAGTTCTTC. It yields the protein CASSPTGLAGGDEQFF.

This clone came up a few times. J is TRBJ1-3 and V is TRBV7-9; D gene uncertain. Germline V gives CDR1 SEHNR, CDR2 FQNEAQ (reference sequence). This CDR3 has 13 residues. Trimming cost V 5 bases and J 4 bases, with 9 bases left between them. This chain's CDR3 is CASSAEPGNTIYF. CDR3 DNA sequence: TGTGCCAGCAGCGCAGAACCCGGAAACACCATATATTTT.

V gene TRBV6-6 combines with J gene TRBJ1-1; TRBD1 matches 7 bases. J gave up 2 bases and V 5 bases, and 2 bases lay outside the gene matches. There are 13 residues in the CDR3. Germline loops: CDR1 MNHNY, CDR2 SVGAGI (reference sequence). CDR3 coding DNA: TGTGCCAGCAGTAGACAGGGAAACACTGAAGCTTTCTTT. Amino acids: CASSRQGNTEAFF.

Only a few counts were recorded for this clone. The chain is built from TRBV6-5 and TRBJ1-2; TRBD1 agrees at 8 bases. The CDR3 is made up of 14 amino acids. Germline CDR1 is MNHEY and CDR2 is SVGAGI. V gave up 5 bases and J gave up 4 bases; unmatched junction bases: 6. CDR3 in amino acids: CASSPRTGFYGYTF. The DNA for the CDR3 is TGTGCCAGCAGTCCCCGGACAGGGTTCTATGGCTACACCTTC.

Only one count was recorded for this clone. The chain links TRBV29-1 to TRBJ2-3; the match to TRBD1 covers 8 bases. Germline-derived CDR1 and CDR2 are SQVTM and ANQGSEA. The V and J ends lost 3 bases and 0 bases, in that order; junction bases with no gene match: 5. The CDR3 is made up of 15 amino acids. CDR3 region: CSVESGTGSTDTQYF. CDR3 nucleotide sequence: TGCAGCGTTGAGTCCGGGACAGGTAGCACAGATACGCAGTATTTT.

The chain uses TRBV27 and TRBJ2-5; D might be TRBD2 (7 bases). The germline V and J ends were trimmed by 2 bases and 4 bases, with 14 bases remaining between them. CDR1 and CDR2 (germline): MNHEY, SMNVEV (reference sequence). This CDR3 region has 15 residues. The CDR3 protein is CASSLGGGARETQYF. In DNA form, the CDR3 reads TGTGCCAGCAGTTTAGGTGGGGGGGCCAGAGAGACCCAGTACTTC.

A few counts support this clone. The chain recombines TRBV13 with TRBJ2-5; D not resolved. The CDR3 sequence is 14 residues long. The V end lost 4 bases, the J end lost 3 bases, and 12 bases lay between the germline ends. Germline CDR1 and CDR2: PRHDT and FYEKMQ (reference sequence). The CDR3 DNA follows: TGTGCCAGCAGCTCTCCTTGGGAAGAAGAGACCCAGTACTTC. Translation: CASSSPWEEETQYF.

This chain links TRBV6-6 with TRBJ2-7; D gene unclear. This CDR3 spans 15 amino acids. Germline assignment: CDR1 MNHNY and CDR2 SVGAGI (reference sequence). The germline V and J ends were trimmed by 5 bases and 1 base, with 15 bases remaining between them. The CDR3 sequence is CASSQPSGRSYEQYF. In nucleotides, the CDR3 is TGTGCCAGCAGTCAACCTTCAGGACGGTCCTACGAGCAGTACTTC.

This chain connects TRBV27 to TRBJ2-7; TRBD1 or TRBD2 may be the D gene (5 bases each). Looked up from germline, CDR1 is MNHEY and CDR2 is SMNVEV (reference sequence). This CDR3 has 12 residues. The V and J ends lost 2 bases and 6 bases respectively, with 8 bases between them. The CDR3 DNA reads as TGTGCCAGCAGTTTACTCGGGACCGAGCAGTACTTC. Encoded protein: CASSLLGTEQYF.